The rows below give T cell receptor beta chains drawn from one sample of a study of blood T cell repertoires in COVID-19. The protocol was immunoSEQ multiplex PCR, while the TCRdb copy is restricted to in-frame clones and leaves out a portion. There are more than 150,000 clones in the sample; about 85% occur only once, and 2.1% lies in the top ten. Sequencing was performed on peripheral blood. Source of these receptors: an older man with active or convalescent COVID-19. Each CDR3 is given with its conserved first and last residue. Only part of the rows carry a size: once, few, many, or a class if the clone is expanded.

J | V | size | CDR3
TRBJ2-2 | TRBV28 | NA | CASSYGQGVGELFF
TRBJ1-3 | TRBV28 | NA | CASSPPVRGWSGNTIYF
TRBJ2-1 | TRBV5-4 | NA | CASSMPGTGEYNEQFF
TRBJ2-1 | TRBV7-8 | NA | CASSQGLFYNEQFF
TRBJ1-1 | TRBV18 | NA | CASSQLGRGVAEAFF
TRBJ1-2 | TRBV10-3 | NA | CAISDPTVNYGYTF
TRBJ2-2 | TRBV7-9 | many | CASSQDWTGELFF
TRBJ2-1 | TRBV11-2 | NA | CASSPLAGVYNEQFF
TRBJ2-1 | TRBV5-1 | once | CASSSTGTSRSYNEQFF
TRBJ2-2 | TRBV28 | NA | CASSFISQGWGGELFF
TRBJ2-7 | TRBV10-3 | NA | CAISDQAREGSYEQYF
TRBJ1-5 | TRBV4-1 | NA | CASSQGARADQPQHF
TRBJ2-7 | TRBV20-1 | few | CSALYDEQYF
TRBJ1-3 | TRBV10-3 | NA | CATTGGWLGF
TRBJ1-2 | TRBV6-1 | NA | CASSDRQRHYGYTF
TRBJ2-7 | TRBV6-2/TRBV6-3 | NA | CASSPQGVSFEQYF